This T cell receptor (beta chain) was profiled in a study of naive and memory T cell subsets. Study results and caveats: Over 90% of naive TCR sequences appeared only once, unlike memory subsets. RNA-based TCR counts may shift with T cell activation and differentiation. No ground truth validated the naive and memory repertoire findings.

This CDR3 spans 17 amino acids. With 1 base clipped from V and 4 bases from J, the junction kept 11 bases outside the gene matches. CDR1 is SGHRS, CDR2 YFSETQ, per germline. As to this clonotype: Its antigen is unknown.

Both TRBC1 and TRBC2 were covered by a beta constant-region primer of two equimolar oligonucleotides. Ligation attached a single-stranded oligonucleotide with a 12-nucleotide UMI and the SP2 primer to the cDNA 3' end. TCRdb called the UMI-ligation and nested PCR reads again in MiXCR, with one record for every CDR3 protein. The sample lists some 150,000 distinct CDR3 sequences, 17% occurring once. This chain links TRBV5-1 with TRBJ2-3; TRBD2 agrees at 8 bases. Sequenced sample: naive CD4+ T cells from blood. This TCR was recovered from a human donor in good health. Written as DNA, the CDR3 is TGCGCCAGCAGCTTGCCCCGTAGCGGGATTGGGTCAGATACGCAGTATTTT. Protein: CASSLPRSGIGSDTQYF.